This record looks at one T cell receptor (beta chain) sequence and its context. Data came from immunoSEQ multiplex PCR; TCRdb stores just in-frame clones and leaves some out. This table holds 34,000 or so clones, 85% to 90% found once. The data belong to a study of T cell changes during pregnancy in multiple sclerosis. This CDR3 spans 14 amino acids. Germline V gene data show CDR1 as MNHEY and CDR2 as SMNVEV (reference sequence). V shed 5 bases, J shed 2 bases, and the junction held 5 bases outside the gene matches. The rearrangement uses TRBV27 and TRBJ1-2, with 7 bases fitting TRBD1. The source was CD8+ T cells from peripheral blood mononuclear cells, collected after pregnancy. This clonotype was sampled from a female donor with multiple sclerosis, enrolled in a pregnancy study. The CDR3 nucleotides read TGTGCCAGCAGTGGCAGACAGGGAAACTATGGCTACACCTTC. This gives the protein CASSGRQGNYGYTF.